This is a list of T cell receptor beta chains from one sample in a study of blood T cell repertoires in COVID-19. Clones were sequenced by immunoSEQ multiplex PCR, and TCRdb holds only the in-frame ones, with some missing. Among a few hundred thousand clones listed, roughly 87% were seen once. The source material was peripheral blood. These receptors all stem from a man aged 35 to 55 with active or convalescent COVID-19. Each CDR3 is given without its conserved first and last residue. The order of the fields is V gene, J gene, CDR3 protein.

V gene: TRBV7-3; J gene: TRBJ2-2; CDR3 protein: ASSLTPIGGGGELF
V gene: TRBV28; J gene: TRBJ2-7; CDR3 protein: ASSSRGTGGLGEQY
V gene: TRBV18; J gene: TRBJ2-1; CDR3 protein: ASSLQPSGSSNEQF
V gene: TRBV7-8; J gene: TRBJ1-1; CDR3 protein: ASSLVTSGEAF
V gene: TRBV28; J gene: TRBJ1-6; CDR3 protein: ASSLGDSGFNSPLH
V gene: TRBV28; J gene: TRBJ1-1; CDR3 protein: ASRSGGFNTEAF
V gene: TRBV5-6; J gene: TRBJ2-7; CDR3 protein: ASSLVREGPREQY
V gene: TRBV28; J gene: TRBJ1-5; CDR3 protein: ASSPGTGVGMSNQPQH
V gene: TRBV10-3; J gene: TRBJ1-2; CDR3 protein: AISESKDSFYGYT
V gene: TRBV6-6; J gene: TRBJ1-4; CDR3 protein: ASTSGVNAPNEKLF
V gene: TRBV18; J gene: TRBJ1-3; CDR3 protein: ASSPPRAAGNTIY
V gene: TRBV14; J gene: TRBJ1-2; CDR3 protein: ASSPGPNYGYT
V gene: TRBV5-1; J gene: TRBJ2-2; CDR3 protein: ASSLARTGARWNTGELF
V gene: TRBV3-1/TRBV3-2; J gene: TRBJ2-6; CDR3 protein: ASRPSGAGANVLT
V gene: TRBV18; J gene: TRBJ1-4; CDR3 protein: ATQGQANEKLF
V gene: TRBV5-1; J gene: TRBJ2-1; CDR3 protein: ASSPIPSTVYNEQF
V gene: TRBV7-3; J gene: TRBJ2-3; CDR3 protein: ASSPGQGSTDTQY
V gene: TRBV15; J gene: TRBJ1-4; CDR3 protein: ATRDLSEKLF
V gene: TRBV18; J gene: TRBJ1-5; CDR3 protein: ASSSYIGATNQPQH
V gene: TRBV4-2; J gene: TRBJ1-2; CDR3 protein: ASSPDSLYGYT
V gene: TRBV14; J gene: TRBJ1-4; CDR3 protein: ASSYRQGTNEKLF
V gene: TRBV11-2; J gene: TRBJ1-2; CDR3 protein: ASSRGPTVLGYT